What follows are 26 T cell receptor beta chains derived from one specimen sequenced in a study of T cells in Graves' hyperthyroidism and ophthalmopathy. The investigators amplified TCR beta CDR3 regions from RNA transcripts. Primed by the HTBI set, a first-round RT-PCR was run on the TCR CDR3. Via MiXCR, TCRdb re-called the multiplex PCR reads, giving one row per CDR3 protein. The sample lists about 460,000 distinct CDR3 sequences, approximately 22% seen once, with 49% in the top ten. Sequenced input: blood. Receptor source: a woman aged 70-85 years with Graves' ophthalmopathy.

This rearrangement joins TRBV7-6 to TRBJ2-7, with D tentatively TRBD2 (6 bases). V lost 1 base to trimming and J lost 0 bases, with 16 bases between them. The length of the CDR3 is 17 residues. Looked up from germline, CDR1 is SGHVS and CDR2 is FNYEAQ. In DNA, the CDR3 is TGTGCCAGCAGCTTAGGCCCCCGGTCCGGGAGCTCCTACGAGCAGTACTTC. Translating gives CASSLGPRSGSSYEQYF.

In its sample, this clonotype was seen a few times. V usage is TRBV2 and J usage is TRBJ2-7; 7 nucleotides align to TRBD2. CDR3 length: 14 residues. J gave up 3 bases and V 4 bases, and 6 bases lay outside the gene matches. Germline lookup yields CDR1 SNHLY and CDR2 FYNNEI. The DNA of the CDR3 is TGTGCCAGCAGTGGTAGCGGGTTGGACTACGAGCAGTACTTC. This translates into CASSGSGLDYEQYF.

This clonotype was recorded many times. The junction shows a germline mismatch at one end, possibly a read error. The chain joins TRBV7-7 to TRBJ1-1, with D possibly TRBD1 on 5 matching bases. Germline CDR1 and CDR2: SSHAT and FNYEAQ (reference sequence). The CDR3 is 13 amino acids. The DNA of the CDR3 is TGTGCTAGCAGCCGACAGAGTAACACTGAAGCTTTCTTT. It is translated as CASSRQSNTEAFF.

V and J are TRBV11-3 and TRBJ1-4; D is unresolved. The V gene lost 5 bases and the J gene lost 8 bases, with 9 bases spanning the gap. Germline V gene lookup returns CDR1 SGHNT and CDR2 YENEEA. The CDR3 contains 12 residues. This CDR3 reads CASSHNGEKLFF. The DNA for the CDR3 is TGTGCCAGCAGCCATAACGGCGAAAAACTGTTTTTT.

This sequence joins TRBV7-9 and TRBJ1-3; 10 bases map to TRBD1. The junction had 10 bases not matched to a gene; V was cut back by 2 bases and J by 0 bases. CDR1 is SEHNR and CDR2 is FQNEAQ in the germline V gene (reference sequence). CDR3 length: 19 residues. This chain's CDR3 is CASSLFGTGAITSGNTIYF. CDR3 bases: TGTGCCAGCAGCTTATTTGGGACAGGGGCCATCACCTCTGGAAACACCATATATTTT.

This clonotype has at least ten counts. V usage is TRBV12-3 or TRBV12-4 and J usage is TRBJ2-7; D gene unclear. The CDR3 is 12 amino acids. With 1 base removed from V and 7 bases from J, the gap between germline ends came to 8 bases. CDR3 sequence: CASSLGLSEQYF. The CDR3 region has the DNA TGTGCCAGCAGTTTAGGACTTTCAGAGCAGTACTTC.

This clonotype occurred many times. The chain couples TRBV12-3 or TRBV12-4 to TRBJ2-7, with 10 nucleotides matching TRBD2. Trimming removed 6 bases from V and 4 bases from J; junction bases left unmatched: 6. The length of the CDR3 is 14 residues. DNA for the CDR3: TGTGCCAGCAGCACCACTAGCGGGGCTTACGAGCAGTACTTC. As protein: CASSTTSGAYEQYF.

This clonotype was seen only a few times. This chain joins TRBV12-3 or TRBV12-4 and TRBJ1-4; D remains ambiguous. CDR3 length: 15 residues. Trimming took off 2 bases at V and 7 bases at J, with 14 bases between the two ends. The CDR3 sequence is CASSLNAAVGEKLFF. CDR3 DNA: TGTGCCAGCAGTTTAAACGCGGCGGTAGGTGAAAAACTGTTTTTT.

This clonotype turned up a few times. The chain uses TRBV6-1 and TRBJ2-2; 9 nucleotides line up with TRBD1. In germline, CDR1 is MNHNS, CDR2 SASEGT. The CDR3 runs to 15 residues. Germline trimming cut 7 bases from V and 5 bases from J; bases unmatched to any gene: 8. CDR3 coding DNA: TGTGCCAGCAATCCCACAGGGGGCGTAACCGGGGAGCTGTTTTTT. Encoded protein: CASNPTGGVTGELFF.

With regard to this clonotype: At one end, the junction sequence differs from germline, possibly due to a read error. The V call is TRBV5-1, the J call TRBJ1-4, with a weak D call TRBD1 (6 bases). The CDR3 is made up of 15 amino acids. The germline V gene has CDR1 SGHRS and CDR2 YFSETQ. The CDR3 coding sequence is TGTGCCAGCAGCAGAACAGGGATGACTAATGAAAAACTGTTTTTT. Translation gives CASSRTGMTNEKLFF.

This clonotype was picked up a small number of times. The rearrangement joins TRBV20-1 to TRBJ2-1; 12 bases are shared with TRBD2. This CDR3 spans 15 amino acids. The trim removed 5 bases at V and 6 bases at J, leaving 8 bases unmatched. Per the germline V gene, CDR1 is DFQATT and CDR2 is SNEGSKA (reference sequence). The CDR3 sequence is CSAYNLAGGPNEQFF. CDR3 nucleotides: TGCAGTGCTTATAACCTAGCGGGAGGGCCCAATGAGCAGTTCTTC.

The CDR3 DNA is TGCAGTGCTAGAAAGGACGGGAGGACAGATACGCAGTATTTT. Its protein is CSARKDGRTDTQYF. V is TRBV20-1 and J is TRBJ2-3; 7 nucleotides match TRBD2. The germline gives CDR1 DFQATT, CDR2 SNEGSKA (reference sequence). V shed 2 bases, J shed 3 bases, and the junction held 5 bases outside the gene matches. The CDR3 sequence is 14 residues long.

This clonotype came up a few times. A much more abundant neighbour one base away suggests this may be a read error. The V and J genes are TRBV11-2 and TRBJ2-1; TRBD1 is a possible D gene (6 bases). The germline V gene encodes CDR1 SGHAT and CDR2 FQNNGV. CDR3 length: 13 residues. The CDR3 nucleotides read TGTGCCAGCAGATGGACCAGGGGCAATGAGCAGCTCTTC. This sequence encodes CASRWTRGNEQLF.

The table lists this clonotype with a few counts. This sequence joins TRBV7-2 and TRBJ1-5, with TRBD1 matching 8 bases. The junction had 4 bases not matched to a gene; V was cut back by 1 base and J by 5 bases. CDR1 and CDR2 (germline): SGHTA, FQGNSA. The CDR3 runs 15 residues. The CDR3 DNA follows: TGTGCCAGCAGCTTAGAGGACAGGGAATATCAGCCCCAGCATTTT. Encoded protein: CASSLEDREYQPQHF.

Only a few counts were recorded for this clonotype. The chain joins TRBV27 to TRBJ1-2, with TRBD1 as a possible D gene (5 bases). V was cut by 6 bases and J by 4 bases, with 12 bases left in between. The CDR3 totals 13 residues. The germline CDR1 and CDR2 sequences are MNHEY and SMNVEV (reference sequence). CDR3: CASRQGSSYGYTF. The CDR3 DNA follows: TGTGCCAGCAGGCAGGGTAGTAGCTATGGCTACACCTTC.

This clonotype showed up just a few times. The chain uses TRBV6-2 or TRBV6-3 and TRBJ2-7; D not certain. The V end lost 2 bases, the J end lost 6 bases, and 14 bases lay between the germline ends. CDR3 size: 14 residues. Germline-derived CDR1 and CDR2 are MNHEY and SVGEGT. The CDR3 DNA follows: TGTGCCAGCAGTTACGGTCCCACAAGGGCCGAGCAGTACTTC. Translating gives CASSYGPTRAEQYF.

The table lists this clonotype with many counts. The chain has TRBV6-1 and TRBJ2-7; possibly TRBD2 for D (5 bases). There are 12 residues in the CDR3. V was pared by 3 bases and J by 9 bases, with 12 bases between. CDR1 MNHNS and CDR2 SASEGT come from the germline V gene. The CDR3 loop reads CASSDRLMGQYF. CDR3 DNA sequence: TGTGCCAGCAGTGACCGACTAATGGGGCAGTACTTC.

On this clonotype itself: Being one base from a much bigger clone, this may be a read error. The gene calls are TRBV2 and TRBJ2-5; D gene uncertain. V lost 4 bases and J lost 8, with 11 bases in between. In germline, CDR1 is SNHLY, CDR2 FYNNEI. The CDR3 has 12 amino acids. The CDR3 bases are TGTGCCAGCAGTGGAGCATGGGTAACCCAGTACTTC. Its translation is CASSGAWVTQYF. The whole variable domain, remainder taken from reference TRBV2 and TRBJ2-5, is EPEVTQTPSHQVTQMGQEVILRCVPISNHLYFYWYRQILGQKVEFLVSFYNNEISEKSEIFDDQFSVERPDGSNFTLKIRSTKLEDSAMYFCASSGAWVTQYFGPGTRLLVL.

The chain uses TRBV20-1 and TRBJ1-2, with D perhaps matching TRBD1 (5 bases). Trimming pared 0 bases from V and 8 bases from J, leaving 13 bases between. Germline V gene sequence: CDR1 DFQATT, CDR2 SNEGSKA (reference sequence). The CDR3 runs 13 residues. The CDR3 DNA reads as TGCAGTGCTAGAGATCGAGAAAGGGGCGGCTACACCTTC. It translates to CSARDRERGGYTF.

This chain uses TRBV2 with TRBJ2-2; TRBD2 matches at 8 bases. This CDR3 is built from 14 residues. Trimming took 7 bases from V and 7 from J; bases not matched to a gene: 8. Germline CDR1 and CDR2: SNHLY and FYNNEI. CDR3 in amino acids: CASIGTRRIGELFF. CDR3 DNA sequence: TGTGCCAGCATCGGGACTAGACGAATCGGGGAGCTGTTTTTT.

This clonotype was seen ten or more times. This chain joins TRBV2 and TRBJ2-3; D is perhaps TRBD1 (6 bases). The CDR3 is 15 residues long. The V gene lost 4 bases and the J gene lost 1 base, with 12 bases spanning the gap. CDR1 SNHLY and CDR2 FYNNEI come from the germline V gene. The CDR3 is CASSGQVARTDTQYF. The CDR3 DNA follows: TGTGCCAGCAGTGGACAGGTGGCACGCACAGATACGCAGTATTTT. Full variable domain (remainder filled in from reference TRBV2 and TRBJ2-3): EPEVTQTPSHQVTQMGQEVILRCVPISNHLYFYWYRQILGQKVEFLVSFYNNEISEKSEIFDDQFSVERPDGSNFTLKIRSTKLEDSAMYFCASSGQVARTDTQYFGPGTRLTVL.

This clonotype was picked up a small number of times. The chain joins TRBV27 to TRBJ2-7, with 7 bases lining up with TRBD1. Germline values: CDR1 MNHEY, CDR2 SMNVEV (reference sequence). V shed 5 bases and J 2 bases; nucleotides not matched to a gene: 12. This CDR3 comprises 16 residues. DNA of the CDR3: TGTGCCAGCAGTCCCGGACAGGCTTACTCTGCCTACGAGCAGTACTTC. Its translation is CASSPGQAYSAYEQYF.

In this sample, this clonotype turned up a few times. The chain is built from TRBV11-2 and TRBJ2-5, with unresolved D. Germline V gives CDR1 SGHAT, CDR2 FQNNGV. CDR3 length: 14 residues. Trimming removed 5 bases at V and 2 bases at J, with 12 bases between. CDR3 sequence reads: CASSPQSLQETQYF. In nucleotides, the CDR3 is TGTGCCAGCAGCCCCCAGTCTCTACAAGAGACCCAGTACTTC. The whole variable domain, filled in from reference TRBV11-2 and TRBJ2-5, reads EAGVAQSPRYKIIEKRQSVAFWCNPISGHATLYWYQQILGQGPKLLIQFQNNGVVDDSQLPKDRFSAERLKGVDSTLKIQPAKLEDSAVYLCASSPQSLQETQYFGPGTRLLVL.

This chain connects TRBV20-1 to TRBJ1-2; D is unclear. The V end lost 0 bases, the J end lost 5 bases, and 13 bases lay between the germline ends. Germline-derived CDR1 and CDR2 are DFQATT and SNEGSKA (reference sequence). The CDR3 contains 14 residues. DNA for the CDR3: TGCAGTGCTAGAGATGTTGAGCAGCTTTATGGCTACACCTTC. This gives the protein CSARDVEQLYGYTF.

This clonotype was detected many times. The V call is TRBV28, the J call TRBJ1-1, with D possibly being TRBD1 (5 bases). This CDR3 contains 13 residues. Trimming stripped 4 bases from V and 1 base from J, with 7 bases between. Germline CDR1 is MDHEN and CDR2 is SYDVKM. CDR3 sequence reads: CASSSGPNTEAFF. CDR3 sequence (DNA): TGTGCCAGCAGTTCGGGACCGAACACTGAAGCTTTCTTT.

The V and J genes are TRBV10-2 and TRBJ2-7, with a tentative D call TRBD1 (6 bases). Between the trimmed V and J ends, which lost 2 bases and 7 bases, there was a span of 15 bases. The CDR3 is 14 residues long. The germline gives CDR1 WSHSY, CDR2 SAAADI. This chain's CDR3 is CASSEGGHRREQYF. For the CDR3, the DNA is TGCGCCAGCAGTGAGGGGGGACACCGGAGAGAGCAGTACTTC.